Below are 2 T cell receptor beta chains sequenced from a single sample in a study of regulatory T cells in long-lasting Graves disease. As to time point: persistent/refractory GD, antithyroid drugs over 5 years with positive TRAb. Extracted PBMC RNA gave rise to the TCR library. According to the study, TCR beta libraries were built with iRepertoire HTBI primers and CDR3-region Arm-PCR. MiXCR, applied by TCRdb to the multiplex PCR reads, yields one record per CDR3 protein. The sample includes 600,000 to 850,000 distinct CDR3 sequences, around 32% seen only once; the top ten take under 50%. The source material was peripheral blood mononuclear cells (PBMCs), sampled when the disease was refractory, from a patient treated with antithyroid drugs. Source of these receptors: a female donor with Graves disease.

This rearrangement joins TRBV6-2 or TRBV6-3 to TRBJ2-5; 7 bases fit TRBD1. V was clipped by 6 bases and J by 5 bases; unmatched bases: 9. CDR3 length: 14 residues. Germline assignment: CDR1 MNHEY and CDR2 SVGEGT. The CDR3 loop reads CASSRATGPETQYF. CDR3 DNA: TGTGCCAGCAGCCGAGCGACAGGGCCGGAGACCCAGTACTTC.

In this sample, this clonotype turned up a few times. The J gene is TRBJ2-7, the V gene TRBV28; possibly TRBD1 for D (6 bases). The CDR3 runs to 14 residues. Trimming removed 6 bases from V and 6 bases from J, with 18 bases in between. Looked up from germline, CDR1 is MDHEN and CDR2 is SYDVKM. This CDR3 reads CASRGPGAPGEQYF. CDR3 sequence (DNA): TGTGCCAGCAGGGGTCCAGGGGCTCCTGGCGAGCAGTACTTC.